The present entry profiles one T cell receptor beta chain with its context. Random hexamers were used to reverse transcribe an amount of about 0.45 to 1 ug RNA. The method of amplification for TCR beta CDR3 was immunoSEQ multiplex PCR, covering 54 Vbeta and 13 Jbeta. TCRdb reprocessed the immunoSEQ multiplex PCR reads with MiXCR, giving one entry per CDR3 protein. The sample includes 250,000 to 300,000 distinct CDR3 sequences, almost 85% seen only once; the top ten take roughly 0.22%. These data are taken from a study of CD8 T cells in Susac syndrome. Trimming took 1 base from V and 1 from J, leaving 10 bases between them. The CDR3 consists of 15 residues. Germline-derived CDR1 and CDR2 are SEHNR and FQNEAQ (reference sequence).

The TCR originated in a human donor with multiple sclerosis. The chain uses TRBV7-9 and TRBJ2-5; TRBD1 is a possible D gene (5 bases). The material sequenced was CD8+ T cells from PBMCs. Here the CDR3 reads CASSLVGPVQETQYF. CDR3 sequence (DNA): TGTGCCAGCAGCTTAGTGGGGCCGGTCCAAGAGACCCAGTACTTC.